Shown below are 3 T cell receptor beta chains from a single sample sequenced in a study of T cell responses to AZD1222 COVID-19 vaccine. Sequenced by immunoSEQ multiplex PCR; TCRdb stores in-frame clones only, minus some. In the table there are over 130,000 clones, about 91% of which are singletons. Specimen: peripheral blood, collected 28 days after the second AZD1222 dose. These receptors were taken from an adult who received the AZD1222 COVID-19 vaccine.

This chain links TRBV19 with TRBJ2-1; 7 bases map to TRBD2. The CDR3 is 15 residues long. Germline trimming cut 6 bases from V and 0 bases from J; bases unmatched to any gene: 5. The V gene's germline CDR1 is LNHDA and CDR2 SQIVND (reference sequence). Here the CDR3 reads CASSPSSGSYNEQFF. DNA for the CDR3: TGTGCCAGTAGCCCTTCTAGCGGCTCCTACAATGAGCAGTTCTTC.

This chain uses TRBV2 with TRBJ1-1; possible D gene TRBD1, 5 bases. Germline V gene data show CDR1 as SNHLY and CDR2 as FYNNEI. Trimming took 4 bases from V and 11 from J, leaving 11 bases between them. The CDR3 sequence is 11 residues long. The CDR3 DNA follows: TGTGCCAGCAGTGGACAGCGCGGGGCTTTCTTT. Its protein is CASSGQRGAFF.

The chain carries TRBV7-2 and TRBJ2-5, with D possibly being TRBD1 (5 bases). The CDR3 is 13 amino acids. CDR1 is SGHTA and CDR2 is FQGNSA in the germline V gene. V lost 3 bases and J lost 2, with 7 bases in between. The CDR3 protein is CASSFDRQETQYF. CDR3 sequence (DNA): TGTGCCAGCAGCTTCGACAGACAAGAGACCCAGTACTTC.